These T cell receptor beta chains were read from a single sample in a study of shared clonotypes between healthy human individuals. TCRdb's copy holds only in-frame clones and misses some; the assay was immunoSEQ multiplex PCR. This sample has around 2.5 million clones, with roughly 93% found just once. The sample taken for sequencing was naive CD4+ T cells from PBMCs. These receptors were taken from a man aged 18 to 30 in good health. Some clones in this sample may be carry-over from other donors' samples. CDR3s include the opening cysteine and the closing phenylalanine or tryptophan. D genes are given only for firm matches. For some rows the clone size is stated as once, few or many, or as a class when expanded; others skip it.

V	D	size	J	CDR3	DNA
TRBV6-5	TRBD2	NA	TRBJ2-6	CASSRYRGVMGLTF	TGTGCCAGCAGCCGATATCGGGGGGTTATGGGCCTGACTTTC
TRBV2	TRBD2	NA	TRBJ2-7	CASSESASGTYEQYF	TGTGCCAGCAGTGAAAGTGCTAGCGGAACCTACGAGCAGTACTTC
TRBV15	NA	NA	TRBJ2-7	CATSGGIIEQYF	TGTGCCACCAGCGGGGGGATAATCGAGCAGTACTTC
TRBV4-2	NA	NA	TRBJ1-3	CASSPPGAGNTIYF	TGTGCCAGCAGCCCCCCAGGGGCCGGAAACACCATATATTTT
TRBV25-1	NA	NA	TRBJ1-2	CASSDRRYGYTF	TGTGCCAGCAGTGACAGGAGGTATGGCTACACCTTC
TRBV7-6	NA	NA	TRBJ2-3	CASSPRGGGPHHTDTQYF	TGTGCCAGCAGCCCGAGGGGCGGCGGGCCCCACCACACAGATACGCAGTATTTT
TRBV28	TRBD1	NA	TRBJ1-1	CASSWDRGTEAFF	TGTGCCAGCAGTTGGGACAGGGGCACTGAAGCTTTCTTT
TRBV19	NA	few	TRBJ1-5	CASSMVRDQPQHF	TGTGCCAGTAGTATGGTCAGGGATCAGCCCCAGCATTTT
TRBV28	TRBD1	once	TRBJ1-4	CASTIRGGEKLFF	TGTGCCAGCACAATCAGGGGGGGTGAAAAACTGTTTTTT
TRBV6-5	NA	NA	TRBJ1-2	CASSFTDYYGYTF	TGTGCCAGCAGTTTTACAGATTACTATGGCTACACCTTC
TRBV7-9	NA	NA	TRBJ2-1	CASSLSRSTEQFF	TGTGCCAGCAGCTTATCCAGGTCGACTGAGCAGTTCTTC
TRBV5-6	NA	NA	TRBJ1-2	CASSLGSRYYGYTF	TGTGCCAGCAGCTTAGGCAGCCGCTACTATGGCTACACCTTC
TRBV18	TRBD1	NA	TRBJ2-3	CASSPAEIQGASNTDTQYF	TGTGCCAGCTCACCAGCTGAAATACAGGGGGCCTCTAACACAGATACGCAGTATTTT
TRBV5-1	TRBD2	NA	TRBJ2-5	CASSLGGTSVETQYF	TGCGCCAGCAGCTTGGGTGGGACTAGCGTAGAGACCCAGTACTTC
TRBV6-6	NA	NA	TRBJ1-5	CASSPRDRNQPQHF	TGTGCCAGCAGTCCCAGGGATCGCAATCAGCCCCAGCATTTT
TRBV7-6	TRBD2	NA	TRBJ2-1	CASSSIAGGSYNEQFF	TGTGCCAGCAGCTCGATAGCGGGAGGTAGCTACAATGAGCAGTTCTTC
TRBV11-3	NA	NA	TRBJ2-7	CASSLTSGSYEQYF	TGTGCCAGCAGCTTAACTTCCGGCTCCTACGAGCAGTACTTC